The sequence of this T cell receptor beta chain was determined in a study of blood T cells in healthy people across ages. With a J-beta primer mix and a sample-barcoded 5' primer, a second PCR ran about 7 to 12 cycles. Each sample yielded at least 3 million CDR3-containing paired-end reads. TCRdb passed the 5' RACE reads through MiXCR, listing each CDR3 protein once. The top ten clones hold about a sixth of a sample with approximately 800,000 distinct CDR3 sequences, 35% to 50% of them seen once. The TCR originated in a man at least 80 years old in good health. The sequenced material came from blood.

The CDR3 loop is CSVEGGGTEKLFF. The CDR3 coding sequence is TGCAGCGTTGAAGGGGGCGGTACGGAAAAACTGTTTTTT. The chain joins TRBV29-1 to TRBJ1-4; D possibly corresponds to TRBD1 (5 bases). The CDR3 contains 13 residues. Germline values: CDR1 SQVTM, CDR2 ANQGSEA. V was trimmed by 1 base and J by 8 bases, leaving 11 bases between them.